This T cell receptor (beta chain) came from a study of blood T cell repertoires in COVID-19. This clone was seen more than once but under ten times. The CDR3 has 14 residues. Trimming pared 3 bases from V and 2 bases from J, leaving 10 bases between. Germline loops: CDR1 LNHDA, CDR2 SQIVND (reference sequence). The repertoire was sequenced with immunoSEQ multiplex PCR; TCRdb's copy has only in-frame clones and lacks some. The sample yields around 400,000 clones, 87% seen once. The sample comprised peripheral blood. The chain combines TRBV19 with TRBJ1-2; possible D gene TRBD1, 5 bases. The clonotype originates from a woman in her sixties with COVID-19, enrolled during active disease. CDR3 DNA: TGTGCCAGTAGTATGGGTCCAGGGAACTATGGCTACACCTTC. It specifies CASSMGPGNYGYTF.